The source of this T cell receptor beta chain is a study of control samples from healthy donors and cancer patients. The CDR3 totals 11 residues. In germline, CDR1 is LNHDA, CDR2 SQIVND (reference sequence). V lost 6 bases and J 6 bases, leaving 9 bases between the germline ends. Using immunoSEQ multiplex PCR, the repertoire was profiled, and TCRdb retains in-frame clones only, with some absent. The data contain 35,000 to 55,000 clones, more than 75% of them singletons. V gene TRBV19 combines with J gene TRBJ2-7, with D possibly matching TRBD1 (6 bases). Sequences were obtained from PBMCs. The clonotype was recovered from an older woman with lung cancer. The CDR3 is CASSPGVEQYF. In DNA form, the CDR3 reads TGTGCCAGTAGCCCAGGGGTCGAGCAGTACTTC.